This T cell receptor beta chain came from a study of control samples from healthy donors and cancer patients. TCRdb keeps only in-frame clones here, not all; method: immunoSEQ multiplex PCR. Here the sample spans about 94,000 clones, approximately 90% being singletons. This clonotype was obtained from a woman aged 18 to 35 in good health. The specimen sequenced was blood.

The CDR3 sequence: CASSLRTGAYEQYF. Written as DNA, the CDR3 is TGTGCCAGCAGCTTAAGGACAGGGGCCTACGAGCAGTACTTC. J is TRBJ2-7 and V is TRBV7-7, with 9 bases matching TRBD1. Trimming removed 2 bases from V and 2 bases from J; junction bases left unmatched: 1. CDR3 length equals 14 residues. CDR1 SSHAT and CDR2 FNYEAQ come from the germline V gene (reference sequence).